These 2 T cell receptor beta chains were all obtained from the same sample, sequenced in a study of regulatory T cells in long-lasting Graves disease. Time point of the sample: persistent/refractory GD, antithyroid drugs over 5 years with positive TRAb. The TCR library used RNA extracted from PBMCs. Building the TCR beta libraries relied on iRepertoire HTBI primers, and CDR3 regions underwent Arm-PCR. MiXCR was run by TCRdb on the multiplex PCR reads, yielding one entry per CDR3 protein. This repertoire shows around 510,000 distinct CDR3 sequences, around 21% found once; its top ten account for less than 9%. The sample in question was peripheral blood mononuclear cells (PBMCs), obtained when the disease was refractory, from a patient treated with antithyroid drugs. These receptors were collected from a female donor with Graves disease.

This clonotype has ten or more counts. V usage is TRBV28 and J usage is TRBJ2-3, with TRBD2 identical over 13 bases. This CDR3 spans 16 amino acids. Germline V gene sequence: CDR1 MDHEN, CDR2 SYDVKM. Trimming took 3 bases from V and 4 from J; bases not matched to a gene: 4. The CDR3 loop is CASSFRTSGSSDTQYF. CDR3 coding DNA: TGTGCCAGCAGTTTTAGGACTAGCGGGAGTTCAGATACGCAGTATTTT.

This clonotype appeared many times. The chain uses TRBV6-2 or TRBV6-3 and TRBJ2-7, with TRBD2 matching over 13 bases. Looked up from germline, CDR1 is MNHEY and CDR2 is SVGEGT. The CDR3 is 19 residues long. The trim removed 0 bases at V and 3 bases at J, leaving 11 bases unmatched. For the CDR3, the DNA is TGTGCCAGCAGTTACTCTACATTGGGACTAGCGGGATCGAACTACGAGCAGTACTTC. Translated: CASSYSTLGLAGSNYEQYF.